This is a list of T cell receptor beta chains from one sample in a study of CD4 T cells in relation to SARS-CoV-2 and coronaviruses. Antigens for these TCRs are unknown. Some clones are missing from TCRdb's copy, which holds only in-frame ones; the method was immunoSEQ multiplex PCR. Among around 23,000 clones listed, just over 65% were seen once. Sequenced: CD4+ T cells from PBMCs, cultured in vitro. The receptors shown here come from a human donor in good health. Both conserved end residues are part of each CDR3. The D gene is left open where the match is weak. The listing skips clone size in some rows; elsewhere it reads once, few, many or a size class.

abundance	v_gene	j_gene	d_gene	CDR3aa	CDR3nt
-	TRBV18	TRBJ1-3	TRBD1	CASSLLETGTSGNTIYF	TGTGCCAGCTCACTTCTCGAGACAGGGACCTCTGGAAACACCATATATTTT
-	TRBV14	TRBJ2-5	-	CASSPLSQEETQYF	TGTGCCAGCAGCCCCCTCAGCCAGGAAGAGACCCAGTACTTC
once	TRBV5-1	TRBJ1-4	-	CASSLDPPMGGGEKLFF	TGCGCCAGCAGCTTGGATCCCCCTATGGGGGGAGGTGAAAAACTGTTTTTT
-	TRBV9	TRBJ2-7	TRBD2	CASSVSVGTSGISYEQYF	TGTGCCAGCAGCGTATCCGTAGGGACTAGCGGGATCTCCTACGAGCAGTACTTC
-	TRBV3-1/TRBV3-2	TRBJ2-2	TRBD2	CASSQAQTSGTGELFF	TGTGCCAGCAGCCAAGCCCAGACTAGCGGAACCGGGGAGCTGTTTTTT
-	TRBV7-6	TRBJ2-3	-	CASSLKAWGGPDTQYF	TGTGCCAGCAGCTTAAAGGCGTGGGGGGGCCCAGATACGCAGTATTTT
-	TRBV5-1	TRBJ1-4	-	CASRRTATNEKLFF	TGCGCCTCCCGTCGGACAGCAACTAATGAAAAACTGTTTTTT
-	TRBV4-1	TRBJ1-1	-	CASSPLKAGYSQTEAFF	TGCGCCAGCAGCCCCCTGAAGGCAGGGTATTCCCAGACTGAAGCTTTCTTT
-	TRBV5-1	TRBJ1-5	-	CASSLRPGQRNQPQHF	TGCGCCAGCAGCTTGCGCCCGGGCCAGCGCAATCAGCCCCAGCATTTT
-	TRBV6-5	TRBJ2-1	-	CASSYSANSYNEQFF	TGTGCCAGCAGTTATAGCGCCAACTCCTACAATGAGCAGTTCTTC
-	TRBV5-1	TRBJ1-3	-	CASSSGRSGNTIYF	TGCGCCAGCAGCTCCGGGAGGTCTGGAAACACCATATATTTT
-	TRBV13	TRBJ2-3	TRBD2	CASSGPSSGGGTDTQYF	TGTGCCAGCAGCGGCCCTTCTAGCGGGGGAGGCACAGATACGCAGTATTTT
-	TRBV18	TRBJ1-2	-	CASSPSATTIGYTF	TGTGCCAGCTCACCGTCCGCGACCACCATTGGCTACACCTTC
once	TRBV5-1	TRBJ2-5	-	CASSLGQVETQYF	TGCGCCAGCAGCTTGGGTCAGGTAGAGACCCAGTACTTC
once	TRBV7-2	TRBJ1-1	TRBD1	CASSLEIRGEAFF	TGTGCCAGCAGCTTAGAAATCAGGGGGGAAGCTTTCTTT
-	TRBV6-5	TRBJ2-1	TRBD1	CASRAQGAPSNEQFF	TGTGCCAGCAGGGCTCAGGGGGCGCCATCCAATGAGCAGTTCTTC
few	TRBV9	TRBJ2-2	-	CASNRGIGFTGELFF	TGTGCCAGCAACAGAGGTATAGGGTTCACCGGGGAGCTGTTTTTT
-	TRBV5-6	TRBJ2-3	-	CASSLSGLGTDTQYF	TGTGCCAGCAGCTTGTCCGGTCTCGGCACAGATACGCAGTATTTT
few	TRBV2	TRBJ2-1	-	CASSVLEQFF	TGTGCCAGCAGTGTCCTTGAGCAGTTCTTC
-	TRBV24-1	TRBJ1-2	-	CATSDRVGGYTF	TGTGCCACCAGTGACCGGGTGGGAGGCTACACCTTC
-	TRBV9	TRBJ2-3	TRBD1	CASSVLGQGEADTQYF	TGTGCCAGCAGCGTATTGGGACAGGGGGAAGCAGATACGCAGTATTTT
-	TRBV4-1	TRBJ2-1	-	CASSHYNEQFF	TGCGCCAGCAGCCATTACAATGAGCAGTTCTTC
-	TRBV4-1	TRBJ2-6	-	CASSRSSGANVLTF	TGCGCCAGCAGTAGGAGCTCTGGGGCCAACGTCCTGACTTTC
-	TRBV11-2	TRBJ2-7	-	CASSGGSSYEQYF	TGTGCCAGCAGCGGGGGGTCTTCCTACGAGCAGTACTTC
-	TRBV5-6	TRBJ1-4	TRBD1	CASSLQTGLLEKLFF	TGTGCCAGCAGCTTGCAGACAGGGTTGCTGGAAAAACTGTTTTTT
-	TRBV30	TRBJ1-5	-	CAWSGGVGSNQPQHF	TGTGCCTGGAGTGGGGGTGTCGGGAGCAATCAGCCCCAGCATTTT
-	TRBV5-6	TRBJ2-1	-	CASSLYGRSSYNEQFF	TGTGCCAGCAGCTTGTATGGCAGGAGCTCCTACAATGAGCAGTTCTTC
-	TRBV19	TRBJ1-1	-	CASSIASGVGTEAFF	TGTGCCAGTAGTATCGCTTCAGGGGTTGGAACTGAAGCTTTCTTT
-	TRBV4-1	TRBJ2-3	TRBD2	CASSQGGLAGGGFDTQYF	TGCGCCAGCAGCCAAGGAGGCCTAGCGGGAGGTGGATTTGATACGCAGTATTTT
-	TRBV3-1/TRBV3-2	TRBJ2-7	-	CASGGANEQYF	TGTGCCAGCGGGGGGGCCAACGAGCAGTACTTC
-	TRBV19	TRBJ2-4	-	CASSPGTPNIQYF	TGTGCCAGTAGCCCGGGTACGCCAAACATTCAGTACTTC
-	TRBV6-4	TRBJ1-2	-	CASRAWAGANYGYTF	TGTGCCAGCAGAGCATGGGCAGGAGCTAACTATGGCTACACCTTC
-	TRBV19	TRBJ2-2	TRBD1	CASSIGTGTLLRDTGELFF	TGTGCCAGTAGTATAGGGACAGGGACCCTCCTGAGGGACACCGGGGAGCTGTTTTTT
-	TRBV19	TRBJ1-5	-	CASSPGQSNQPQHF	TGTGCCAGTAGTCCAGGACAGTCCAATCAGCCCCAGCATTTT
few	TRBV7-3	TRBJ2-7	TRBD1	CASSLTGGSYEQYF	TGTGCCAGCAGCTTGACAGGGGGTTCCTACGAGCAGTACTTC
few	TRBV7-9	TRBJ1-2	TRBD1	CASSLAGEGQIYGYTF	TGTGCCAGCAGCTTAGCGGGGGAGGGACAGATCTATGGCTACACCTTC
few	TRBV9	TRBJ2-1	TRBD1	CASSDPGTGDFNEQFF	TGTGCCAGCAGCGACCCTGGGACAGGGGATTTCAATGAGCAGTTCTTC
-	TRBV4-2	TRBJ1-2	-	CASSQDQGAYFGYTF	TGTGCCAGCAGCCAAGATCAAGGGGCGTATTTTGGCTACACCTTC
once	TRBV9	TRBJ1-4	TRBD1	CASSVAGTGGEKLFF	TGTGCCAGCAGCGTAGCGGGGACAGGCGGTGAAAAACTGTTTTTT
-	TRBV10-3	TRBJ1-1	-	CAISGEGVVNTEAFF	TGTGCCATCAGTGGAGAAGGGGTTGTGAACACTGAAGCTTTCTTT
-	TRBV7-2	TRBJ2-7	TRBD1	CASSLKGQVYEQYF	TGTGCCAGCAGCTTAAAGGGACAGGTCTACGAGCAGTACTTC
-	TRBV10-2	TRBJ1-1	-	CASSEWRMNTEAFF	TGCGCCAGCAGTGAATGGCGTATGAACACTGAAGCTTTCTTT
-	TRBV11-2	TRBJ2-5	-	CASSPGYQETQYF	TGTGCCAGCAGCCCCGGGTACCAAGAGACCCAGTACTTC
-	TRBV2	TRBJ2-1	TRBD2	CASSEGLAGYGEQFF	TGTGCCAGCAGTGAGGGACTAGCGGGTTATGGTGAGCAGTTCTTC
-	TRBV27	TRBJ1-1	-	CASNLKVGVTEAFF	TGTGCCAGCAATCTGAAGGTAGGAGTAACTGAAGCTTTCTTT